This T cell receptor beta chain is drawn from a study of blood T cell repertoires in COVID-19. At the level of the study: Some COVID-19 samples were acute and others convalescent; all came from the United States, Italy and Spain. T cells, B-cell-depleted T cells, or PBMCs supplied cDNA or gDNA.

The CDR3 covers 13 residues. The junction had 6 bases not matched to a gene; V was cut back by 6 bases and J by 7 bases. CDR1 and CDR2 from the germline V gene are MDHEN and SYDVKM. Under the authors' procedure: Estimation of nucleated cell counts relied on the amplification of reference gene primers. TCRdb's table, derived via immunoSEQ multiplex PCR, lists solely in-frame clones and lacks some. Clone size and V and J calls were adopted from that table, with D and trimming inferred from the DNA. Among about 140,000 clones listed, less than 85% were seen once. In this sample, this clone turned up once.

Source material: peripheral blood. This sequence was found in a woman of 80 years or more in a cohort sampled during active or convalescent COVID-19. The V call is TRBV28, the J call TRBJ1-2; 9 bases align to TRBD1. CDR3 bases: TGTGCCAGCAGACGGGGACAGGGCGTTGGCTACACCTTC. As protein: CASRRGQGVGYTF.